This TCR beta chain is from a study of tumor-infiltrating lymphocytes in primary liver carcinoma. The CDR3 is 12 residues long. Trimming removed 6 bases at V and 11 bases at J, with 16 bases between. Germline values: CDR1 SGHAT, CDR2 FQNNGV. TCR beta cDNA was prepared out of roughly 500 ng total RNA by means of a constant-region primer. Investigators got TCR beta libraries out of three nested multiplex PCR rounds, done with slightly modified ARM-PCR. Rounds one and two of PCR, each of roughly 10 cycles, were primed with TRBV1-TRBV30 forward primers and a C-beta reverse primer. Via MiXCR, TCRdb re-called the multiplex PCR reads, giving one row per CDR3 protein. The sample carries about 320,000 distinct CDR3 sequences, roughly three fifths recorded once. Germline DNA was also extracted, and blood RNA was taken from unsorted whole blood. Four milliliters of peripheral blood were gathered ahead of the operation.

About this clonotype: Its antigen is as yet unknown. One base away lies a much larger clone, so this may be a sequencing read error.

Study-wide results and limits: Overlap between tumor regions exceeded overlap of tumor with adjacent tissue or blood.

The receptor comes from a woman aged 30 to 39 with primary liver carcinoma and hepatitis B virus infection. Sequencing was performed on peripheral blood. The chain has TRBV11-2 and TRBJ1-2; weak D call: TRBD1 (6 bases). The CDR3 coding sequence is TGTGCCAGCAGGGGGGCGGAAGCTAGTTACACCTTC. Protein sequence: CASRGAEASYTF.